One sample yielded the 7 T cell receptor beta chains listed below, sequenced in a study of blood T cell repertoires in COVID-19. TCRdb's copy holds only in-frame clones and misses some; the assay was immunoSEQ multiplex PCR. The repertoire holds over 300,000 clones, roughly 90% seen once, with 5% to 7% in the top ten. The sample taken for sequencing was peripheral blood. The source is a man in his late teens or twenties who had recovered from COVID-19.

This CDR3 is CSVVVAGELFF. CDR3 DNA sequence: TGCAGCGTTGTAGTTGCCGGGGAGCTGTTTTTT. This rearrangement joins TRBV29-1 to TRBJ2-2; D gene ambiguous. The germline V gene encodes CDR1 SQVTM and CDR2 ANQGSEA. The V gene lost 4 bases and the J gene lost 6 bases, with 6 bases spanning the gap. There are 11 residues in the CDR3.

J is TRBJ1-1 and V is TRBV18, with 10 nucleotides matching TRBD1. J was trimmed by 2 bases and V by 4 bases; bases with no gene match: 10. The CDR3 has 17 residues. The germline CDR1 and CDR2 sequences are KGHSH and LQKENI. The CDR3 DNA follows: TGTGCCAGCTCACTCAACCGGGACAGGGGCCGTAACACTGAAGCTTTCTTT. Amino acid sequence: CASSLNRDRGRNTEAFF.

This sequence joins TRBV18 and TRBJ1-5; D is undetermined. Per germline, CDR1 KGHSH and CDR2 LQKENI. The CDR3 has 13 residues. V was pared by 3 bases and J by 5 bases, with 8 bases between. CDR3 region: CASSPSRDQPQHF. CDR3 nucleotides: TGTGCCAGCTCACCGTCACGAGATCAGCCCCAGCATTTT.

The chain recombines TRBV7-2 with TRBJ2-1; 7 positions agree with TRBD2. Germline V CDR1 and CDR2: SGHTA, FQGNSA. The CDR3 length is 12 residues. The ends lost 10 bases at V and 7 bases at J; junction bases unmatched: 7. The CDR3 DNA sequence: TGTGCCACTGGGGGGGTAGATAATGAGCAGTTCTTC. Amino acids: CATGGVDNEQFF.

This clone appeared once. The rearrangement links TRBV5-6 to TRBJ1-2, with no clear D. Trimming pared 0 bases from V and 3 bases from J, leaving 6 bases between. This CDR3 comprises 13 residues. The germline V gene encodes CDR1 SGHDT and CDR2 YYEEEE. CDR3 coding DNA: TGTGCCAGCAGCTTGGGACGGGACTATGGCTACACCTTC. Translated: CASSLGRDYGYTF.

To note about this clone: The sample contains more than one DNA sequence encoding this CDR3. This chain connects TRBV7-9 to TRBJ1-2, with D possibly being TRBD1 (5 bases). Trimming took 6 bases from V and 4 from J, leaving 9 bases between them. Germline V gives CDR1 SEHNR, CDR2 FQNEAQ (reference sequence). CDR3 length equals 12 residues. The CDR3 nucleotides read TGTGCCAGCAGTCCAGACAGCTATGGCTACACCTTC. The encoded protein is CASSPDSYGYTF.

The chain couples TRBV4-1 to TRBJ2-1; D remains unclear. CDR3 length: 13 amino acids. V gave up 0 bases and J gave up 10 bases, with 10 bases separating them. Germline V gene sequence: CDR1 MGHRA, CDR2 YSYEKL. As DNA, the CDR3 is TGCGCCAGCAGCCAAGACCCCATACGGGAGCAGTTCTTC. It encodes CASSQDPIREQFF.